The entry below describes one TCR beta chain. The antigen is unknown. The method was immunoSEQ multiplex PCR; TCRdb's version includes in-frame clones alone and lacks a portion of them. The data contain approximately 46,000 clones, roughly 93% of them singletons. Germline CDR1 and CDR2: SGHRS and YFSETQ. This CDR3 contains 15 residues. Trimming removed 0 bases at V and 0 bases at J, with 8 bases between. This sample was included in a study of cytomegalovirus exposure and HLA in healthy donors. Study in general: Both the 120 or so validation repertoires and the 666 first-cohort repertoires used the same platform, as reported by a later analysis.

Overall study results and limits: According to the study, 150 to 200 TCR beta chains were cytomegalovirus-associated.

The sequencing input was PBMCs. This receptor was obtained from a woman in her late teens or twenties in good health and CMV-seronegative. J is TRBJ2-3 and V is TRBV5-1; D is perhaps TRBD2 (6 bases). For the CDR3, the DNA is TGCGCCAGCAGCTTGGATAGCGGAAGCACAGATACGCAGTATTTT. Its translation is CASSLDSGSTDTQYF.